The present T cell receptor (beta chain) was sequenced within a study of technical replicates of blood from a handful of donors. Data came from immunoSEQ multiplex PCR; TCRdb stores just in-frame clones and leaves some out. The sample has some 71,000 clones; 95% to 97% are singletons. The CDR3 contains 15 residues. The V gene's germline CDR1 is MNHEY and CDR2 SMNVEV (reference sequence). Deletions cut 0 bases from V and 8 bases from J, with 14 bases between. The rearrangement joins TRBV27 to TRBJ2-1, with a tentative D call TRBD2 (5 bases). Sequencing used T cells isolated from PBMCs. The TCR originated in a human donor in good health. The CDR3 loop is CASSLSIPSSYEQFF. Here the CDR3 DNA reads TGTGCCAGCAGTTTATCGATCCCCTCTAGCTATGAGCAGTTCTTC.